These 4 T cell receptor beta chains originate from one sample sequenced in a study of blood T cell repertoires in COVID-19. Clones were sequenced by immunoSEQ multiplex PCR, and TCRdb holds only the in-frame ones, with some missing. The sample has tens of thousands of clones; approximately 78% are singletons. The material sequenced was peripheral blood. All receptors derive from a human donor with acute or convalescent COVID-19. The donor label of this sample is uncertain.

The chain combines TRBV5-6 with TRBJ2-7; 7 nucleotides line up with TRBD2. The CDR3 sequence is 15 residues long. The trim removed 3 bases at V and 3 bases at J, leaving 9 bases unmatched. Germline CDR1 SGHDT, CDR2 YYEEEE. In DNA, the CDR3 is TGTGCCAGCAGCTCATTATTAGCGGGTCACTACGAGCAGTACTTC. Translated, it gives CASSSLLAGHYEQYF.

The rearrangement links TRBV7-2 to TRBJ1-5; tentative D call: TRBD1 (6 bases). V was pared by 5 bases and J by 2 bases, with 13 bases between. Germline V gene sequence: CDR1 SGHTA, CDR2 FQGNSA. The CDR3 covers 15 residues. The CDR3 loop is CASSKDSDRNQPQHF. CDR3 in DNA: TGTGCCAGCAGCAAGGACAGCGATCGCAATCAGCCCCAGCATTTT.

The J gene is TRBJ1-5, the V gene TRBV6-5, with D possibly being TRBD1 (5 bases). Germline V gene sequence: CDR1 MNHEY, CDR2 SVGAGI. The CDR3 is made up of 14 amino acids. The V and J ends lost 6 bases and 9 bases respectively, with 18 bases between them. This CDR3 is CASRDAQDGRPQHF. Here the CDR3 DNA reads TGTGCCAGCAGGGATGCACAGGACGGACGGCCCCAGCATTTT.

The V gene is TRBV5-4, the J gene TRBJ1-2; no clear D gene. Trimming cost V 4 bases and J 2 bases, with 15 bases left between them. The CDR3 covers 15 residues. Germline values: CDR1 SGHNT, CDR2 YYREEE (reference sequence). The CDR3 reads CASSPGSPGNYGYTF. The DNA for the CDR3 is TGTGCCAGCAGCCCGGGGAGTCCAGGAAACTATGGCTACACCTTC.